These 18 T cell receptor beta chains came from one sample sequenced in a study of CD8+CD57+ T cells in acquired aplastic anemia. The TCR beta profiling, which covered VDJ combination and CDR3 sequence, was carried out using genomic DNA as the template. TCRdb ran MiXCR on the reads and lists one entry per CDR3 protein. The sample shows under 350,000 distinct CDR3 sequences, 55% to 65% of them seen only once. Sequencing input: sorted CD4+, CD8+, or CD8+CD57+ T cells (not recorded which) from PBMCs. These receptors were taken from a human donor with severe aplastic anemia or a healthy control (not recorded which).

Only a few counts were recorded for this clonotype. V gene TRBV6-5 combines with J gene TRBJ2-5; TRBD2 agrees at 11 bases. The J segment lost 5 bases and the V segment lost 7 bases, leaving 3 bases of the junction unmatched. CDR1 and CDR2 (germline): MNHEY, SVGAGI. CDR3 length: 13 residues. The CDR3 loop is CASIAGGTETQYF. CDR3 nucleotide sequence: TGTGCCAGCATAGCGGGAGGGACGGAGACCCAGTACTTC.

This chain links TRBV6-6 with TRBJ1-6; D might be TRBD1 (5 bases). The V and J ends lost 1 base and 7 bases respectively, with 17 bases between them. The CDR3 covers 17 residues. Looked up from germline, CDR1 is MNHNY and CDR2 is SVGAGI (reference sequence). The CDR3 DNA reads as TGTGCCAGCAGTTACTATCGTCTCGGGACGGGGAATTCACCCCTCCACTTT. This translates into CASSYYRLGTGNSPLHF.

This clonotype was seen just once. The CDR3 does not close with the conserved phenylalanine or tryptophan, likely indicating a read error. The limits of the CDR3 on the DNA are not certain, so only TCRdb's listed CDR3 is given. CDR3 residues: CSARGAGLAGFNGAD. The rearrangement links TRBV20-1 to TRBJ2-7; the D segment call TRBD2 is taken from the table without a DNA check. 15 amino acids form the CDR3, both terminal residues included. The germline V gene encodes CDR1 DFQATT and CDR2 SNEGSKA (reference sequence).

CDR3 sequence: CSARDRGSLGETQYF. CDR3 nucleotide sequence: TGCAGTGCTAGAGATCGGGGCAGCCTAGGGGAGACCCAGTACTTC. The gene calls are TRBV20-1 and TRBJ2-5, with D possibly being TRBD1 or TRBD2 (5 bases each). The CDR3 extends over 15 amino acids. Trimming removed 0 bases at V and 5 bases at J, with 16 bases between. CDR1 is DFQATT and CDR2 is SNEGSKA in the germline V gene (reference sequence).

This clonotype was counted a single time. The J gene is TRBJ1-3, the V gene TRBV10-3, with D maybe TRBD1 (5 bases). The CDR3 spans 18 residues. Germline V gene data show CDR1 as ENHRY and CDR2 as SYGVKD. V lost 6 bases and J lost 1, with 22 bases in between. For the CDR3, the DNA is TGTGCCATCAGCGGAACCAAGGGACGGAGCGAATCTGGAAACACCATATATTTT. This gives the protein CAISGTKGRSESGNTIYF.

The CDR3, as DNA: TGTGCCAGCAGCTTAGACCGGCGGCAGTACTTC. This codes for CASSLDRRQYF. The rearrangement uses TRBV7-9 and TRBJ2-7; D gene uncertain. The CDR3 runs to 11 residues. Trimming took off 1 base at V and 9 bases at J, with 7 bases between the two ends. Germline V gene data show CDR1 as SEHNR and CDR2 as FQNEAQ (reference sequence).

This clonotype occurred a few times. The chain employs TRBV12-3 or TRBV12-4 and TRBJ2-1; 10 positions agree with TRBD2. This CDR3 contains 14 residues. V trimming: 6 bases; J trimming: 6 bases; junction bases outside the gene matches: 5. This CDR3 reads CASRAGTSVNEQFF. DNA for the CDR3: TGTGCCAGCAGAGCCGGGACTAGCGTCAATGAGCAGTTCTTC.

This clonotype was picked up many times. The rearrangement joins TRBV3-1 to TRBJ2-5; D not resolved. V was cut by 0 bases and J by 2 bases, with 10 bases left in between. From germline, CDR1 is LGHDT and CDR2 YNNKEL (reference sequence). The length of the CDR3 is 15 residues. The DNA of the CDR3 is TGTGCCAGCAGCCAAGATTATGGCAATCAAGAGACCCAGTACTTC. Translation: CASSQDYGNQETQYF.

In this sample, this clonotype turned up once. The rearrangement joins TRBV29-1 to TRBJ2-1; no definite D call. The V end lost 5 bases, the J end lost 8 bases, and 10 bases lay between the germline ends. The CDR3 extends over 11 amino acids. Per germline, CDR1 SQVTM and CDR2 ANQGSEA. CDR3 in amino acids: CSVSLGYEQFF. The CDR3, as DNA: TGCAGCGTTAGCCTAGGCTATGAGCAGTTCTTC.

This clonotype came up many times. The CDR3 DNA follows: TGTGCCAGCAGCCAAGTTATAGGCAATGAGCAGTTCTTC. Translated, it gives CASSQVIGNEQFF. The chain is built from TRBV14 and TRBJ2-1; no firm D call. Germline V lookup: CDR1 SGHDN, CDR2 FVKESK. V lost 1 base and J lost 6, with 7 bases in between. The CDR3 sequence is 13 residues long.

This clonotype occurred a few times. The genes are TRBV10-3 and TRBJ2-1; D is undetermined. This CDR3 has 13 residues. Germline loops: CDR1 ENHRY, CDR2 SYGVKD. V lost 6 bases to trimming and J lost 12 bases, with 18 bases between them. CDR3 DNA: TGTGCCATCAGCCCTCAGGCCGAATGGGGGCAGTTCTTC. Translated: CAISPQAEWGQFF.

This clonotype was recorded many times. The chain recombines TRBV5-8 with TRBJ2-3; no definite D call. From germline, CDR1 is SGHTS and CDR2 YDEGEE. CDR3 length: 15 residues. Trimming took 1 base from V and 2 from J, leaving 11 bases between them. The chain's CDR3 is CASSLTRILTDTQYF. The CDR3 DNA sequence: TGTGCCAGCAGCTTGACAAGGATACTCACAGATACGCAGTATTTT.

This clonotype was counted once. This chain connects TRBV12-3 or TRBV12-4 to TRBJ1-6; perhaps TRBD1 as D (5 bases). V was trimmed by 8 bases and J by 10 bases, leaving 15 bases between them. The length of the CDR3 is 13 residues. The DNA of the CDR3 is TGTGCCAGCTCCTTAGCGGGGGTGTCACCCCTCCACTTT. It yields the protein CASSLAGVSPLHF.

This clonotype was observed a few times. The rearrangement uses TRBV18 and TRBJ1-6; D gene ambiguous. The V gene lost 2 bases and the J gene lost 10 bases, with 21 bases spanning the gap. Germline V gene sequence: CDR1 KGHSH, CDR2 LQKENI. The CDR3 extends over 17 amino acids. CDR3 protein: CASSPARVEGRRSPLHF. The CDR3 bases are TGTGCCAGCTCACCAGCCCGGGTTGAGGGTCGGAGGTCACCCCTCCACTTT.

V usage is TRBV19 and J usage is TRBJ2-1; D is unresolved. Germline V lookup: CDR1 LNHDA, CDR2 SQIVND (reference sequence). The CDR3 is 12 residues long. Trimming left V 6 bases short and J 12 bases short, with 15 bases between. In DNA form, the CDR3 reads TGTGCCAGTAGCCAAAGCACAGATACGCAGTTCTTC. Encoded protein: CASSQSTDTQFF.

For the CDR3, the DNA is TGTGCCAGCAGCCCACAAGCGGGGATTTACAATGAGCAGTTCTTC. Translating gives CASSPQAGIYNEQFF. The rearrangement joins TRBV7-3 to TRBJ2-1; TRBD2 agrees at 7 bases. The CDR3 sequence is 15 residues long. From germline, CDR1 is SGHTA and CDR2 FQGTGA. Trimming took 5 bases from V and 4 from J; bases not matched to a gene: 8. The full variable domain, with the rest looked up from reference TRBV7-3 and TRBJ2-1, is GAGVSQTPSNKVTEKGKYVELRCDPISGHTALYWYRQSLGQGPEFLIYFQGTGAADDSGLPNDRFFAVRPEGSVSTLKIQRTERGDSAVYLCASSPQAGIYNEQFFGPGTRLTVL.

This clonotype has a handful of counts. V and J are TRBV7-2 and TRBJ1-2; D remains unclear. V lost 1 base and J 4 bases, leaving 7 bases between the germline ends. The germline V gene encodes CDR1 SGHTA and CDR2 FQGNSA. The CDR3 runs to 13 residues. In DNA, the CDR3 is TGTGCCAGCAGCTTAGGGAGGTCCTATGGCTACACCTTC. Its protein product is CASSLGRSYGYTF.

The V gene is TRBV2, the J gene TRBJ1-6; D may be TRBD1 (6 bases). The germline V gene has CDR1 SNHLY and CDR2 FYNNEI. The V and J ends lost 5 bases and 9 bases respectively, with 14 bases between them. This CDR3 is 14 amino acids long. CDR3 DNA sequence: TGTGCCAGCAGTCCAACAGGGTTGGGTTCACCCCTCCACTTT. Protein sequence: CASSPTGLGSPLHF.